The 30 T cell receptor beta chains presented below share a single source sample, sequenced in a study of cytomegalovirus exposure and HLA in healthy donors. The PCR had 60 Vbeta and 13 Jbeta primers. Measured with immunoSEQ multiplex PCR; TCRdb has only the in-frame clones, and not every one. This sample carries just over 150,000 clones, about 80% of them seen once, and the ten largest clones take around 0.97%. The specimen sequenced was PBMCs. The source is a woman aged 50 to 65 in good health and CMV-seropositive.

V usage is TRBV5-1 and J usage is TRBJ2-7; the match to TRBD1 covers 10 bases. The CDR3 spans 15 residues. The V gene end was trimmed by 0 bases and the J gene end by 3 bases; junction bases not matched to a gene: 3. Germline CDR1 SGHRS, CDR2 YFSETQ. The CDR3 coding sequence is TGCGCCAGCAGCTTGGGGGACAGGGGTGTCTACGAGCAGTACTTC. The encoded protein is CASSLGDRGVYEQYF.

This clone has more than one count but fewer than ten. The CDR3 sequence is CASSQGLAGIGEQYF. CDR3 in DNA: TGCGCCAGCAGCCAAGGACTAGCGGGAATCGGCGAGCAGTACTTC. J is TRBJ2-7 and V is TRBV4-1; TRBD2 aligns across 11 bases. Germline V gene sequence: CDR1 MGHRA, CDR2 YSYEKL. V shed 1 base and J 6 bases; nucleotides not matched to a gene: 5. This CDR3 has 15 residues.

The chain employs TRBV29-1 and TRBJ2-2; D remains ambiguous. The CDR3 has 15 amino acids. The germline V gene encodes CDR1 SQVTM and CDR2 ANQGSEA. V was shortened by 7 bases and J by 8 bases, with 23 bases between the two germline ends. This chain's CDR3 is CSASKTAAVGGELFF. DNA for the CDR3: TGCAGCGCCTCAAAGACTGCCGCCGTCGGTGGGGAGCTGTTTTTT.

The chain is built from TRBV19 and TRBJ2-3, with D maybe TRBD1 (5 bases). Germline V CDR1 and CDR2: LNHDA, SQIVND (reference sequence). This CDR3 comprises 13 residues. The ends were cut back, 4 bases at V and 1 base at J, with 6 bases in the middle. The CDR3 loop is CASSTTGTDTQYF. As DNA, the CDR3 is TGTGCCAGTAGTACGACAGGCACAGATACGCAGTATTTT.

V is TRBV5-6 and J is TRBJ2-5; unclear D gene. Germline V gene data show CDR1 as SGHDT and CDR2 as YYEEEE. V lost 1 base to trimming and J lost 1 base, with 8 bases between them. The length of the CDR3 is 14 residues. In DNA form, the CDR3 reads TGTGCCAGCAGCTTGTGGGCACTCCAAGAGACCCAGTACTTC. Residues: CASSLWALQETQYF. Supplemented by reference TRBV5-6 and TRBJ2-5, the full variable domain reads DAGVTQSPTHLIKTRGQQVTLRCSPKSGHDTVSWYQQALGQGPQFIFQYYEEEERQRGNFPDRFSGHQFPNYSSELNVNALLLGDSALYLCASSLWALQETQYFGPGTRLLVL.

This chain connects TRBV5-6 to TRBJ2-6; D not certain. The length of the CDR3 is 16 residues. V lost 1 base to trimming and J lost 1 base, with 9 bases between them. Germline lookup yields CDR1 SGHDT and CDR2 YYEEEE. The DNA of the CDR3 is TGTGCCAGCAGCTTGAGAAGCCTTTCTGGGGCCAACGTCCTGACTTTC. This encodes CASSLRSLSGANVLTF.

The CDR3 region is CSASGTGALNYGYTF. The CDR3 coding sequence is TGCAGCGCTTCCGGGACAGGGGCACTTAACTATGGCTACACCTTC. The V and J genes are TRBV29-1 and TRBJ1-2; 10 bases fit TRBD1. The V gene's germline CDR1 is SQVTM and CDR2 ANQGSEA. The V and J ends lost 7 bases and 1 base, in that order; junction bases with no gene match: 9. The CDR3 length is 15 residues.

V gene TRBV9 combines with J gene TRBJ1-3, with 7 bases identical to TRBD1. Unmatched junction bases numbered 3, after V lost 0 bases and J lost 0 bases. CDR1 and CDR2 from the germline V gene are SGDLS and YYNGEE. This CDR3 is 16 amino acids long. The CDR3: CASSVDNRGSGNTIYF. The CDR3 DNA is TGTGCCAGCAGCGTAGATAACAGGGGCTCTGGAAACACCATATATTTT.

The V and J genes are TRBV6-5 and TRBJ2-2; D remains unclear. Germline CDR1 reads MNHEY; CDR2 reads SVGAGI. Deletions cut 2 bases from V and 4 bases from J, with 5 bases between. The CDR3 sequence is 13 residues long. CDR3 DNA: TGTGCCAGCAGTTACCCAGGCACCGGGGAGCTGTTTTTT. Translating it yields CASSYPGTGELFF.

This clone has at least ten counts. The J gene is TRBJ1-2, the V gene TRBV19, with D hard to call. V was clipped by 0 bases and J by 3 bases, with 5 bases between them. Germline V gene lookup returns CDR1 LNHDA and CDR2 SQIVND (reference sequence). The CDR3 is made up of 13 amino acids. The CDR3 is CASSIDRDYGYTF. Here the CDR3 DNA reads TGTGCCAGTAGTATAGATCGGGACTATGGCTACACCTTC.

The chain employs TRBV2 and TRBJ1-1; TRBD1 matches 11 bases. The trim removed 7 bases at V and 4 bases at J, leaving 5 bases unmatched. This CDR3 is 14 amino acids long. The V gene's germline CDR1 is SNHLY and CDR2 FYNNEI. The CDR3 here is CASKAGTGGTEAFF. The CDR3 nucleotides read TGTGCCAGCAAGGCCGGGACAGGGGGCACTGAAGCTTTCTTT.

The chain combines TRBV9 with TRBJ2-3, with TRBD2 matching 9 bases. The J segment lost 0 bases and the V segment lost 3 bases, leaving 8 bases of the junction unmatched. The CDR3 is 17 amino acids. Germline CDR1 reads SGDLS; CDR2 reads YYNGEE. CDR3 bases: TGTGCCAGCAGCGGGCTTCTAGCGGGGACGAGCACAGATACGCAGTATTTT. This codes for CASSGLLAGTSTDTQYF.

The chain's CDR3 is CASSSSSGRAYEQYF. The CDR3 DNA reads TGTGCCAGCAGCTCTTCTAGCGGGAGGGCCTACGAGCAGTACTTC. The V call is TRBV7-9, the J call TRBJ2-7; TRBD2 agrees at 12 bases. V lost 4 bases and J lost 2; bases outside the gene matches: 3. Per germline, CDR1 SEHNR and CDR2 FQNEAQ (reference sequence). CDR3 length: 15 residues.

The chain is built from TRBV6-5 and TRBJ2-7; a weak D match, TRBD1 (6 bases). The CDR3 runs 14 residues. Trimming shortened V by 1 base and J by 4 bases, and 11 bases separated the two germline ends. Per germline, CDR1 MNHEY and CDR2 SVGAGI. CDR3 sequence reads: CASSYWQGSYEQYF. In DNA form, the CDR3 reads TGTGCCAGCAGTTACTGGCAGGGGAGTTACGAGCAGTACTTC.

The chain employs TRBV6-5 and TRBJ2-7; D call uncertain. The CDR3 length is 13 residues. Trimming stripped 6 bases from V and 4 bases from J, with 13 bases between. Germline CDR1 and CDR2: MNHEY and SVGAGI. The CDR3 DNA sequence: TGTGCCAGCAGCCACTCTCCACGATACGAGCAGTACTTC. Amino acids: CASSHSPRYEQYF.

The rearrangement uses TRBV19 and TRBJ1-5, with no clear D. Trimming left V 4 bases short and J 0 bases short, with 7 bases between. Germline V gene data show CDR1 as LNHDA and CDR2 as SQIVND (reference sequence). The CDR3 is 14 residues long. CDR3 protein: CASSSEFSNQPQHF. DNA for the CDR3: TGTGCCAGTAGTAGCGAATTTAGCAATCAGCCCCAGCATTTT.

For the CDR3, the DNA is TGCGCCAGCAGCTTACAGGGCGTGAACACTGAAGCTTTCTTT. Protein sequence: CASSLQGVNTEAFF. The J gene is TRBJ1-1, the V gene TRBV4-3; a weak D match, TRBD1 (6 bases). Looked up from germline, CDR1 is LGHNA and CDR2 is YSLEER. Trimming took 5 bases from V and 0 from J, leaving 10 bases between them. This CDR3 has 14 amino acids.

This chain connects TRBV5-1 to TRBJ2-1, with a possible D match to TRBD2 (6 bases). The CDR3 contains 16 residues. The germline CDR1 and CDR2 sequences are SGHRS and YFSETQ. V lost 0 bases and J lost 10, with 20 bases in between. The CDR3 sequence is CASSLAFTAGGLEQFF. The CDR3 region has the DNA TGCGCCAGCAGCTTGGCCTTCACAGCGGGTGGTCTAGAGCAGTTCTTC.

J is TRBJ2-2 and V is TRBV7-9; D is perhaps TRBD1 (5 bases). V gave up 2 bases and J gave up 0 bases, with 19 bases separating them. The length of the CDR3 is 19 residues. The V gene's germline CDR1 is SEHNR and CDR2 FQNEAQ (reference sequence). CDR3 sequence (DNA): TGTGCCAGCAGCTTAAAAATAGCAGGGCCCCTGACGAACACCGGGGAGCTGTTTTTT. Amino acid sequence: CASSLKIAGPLTNTGELFF.

The chain uses TRBV5-1 and TRBJ1-1; a weak D match, TRBD1 (5 bases). V shed 3 bases and J shed 11 bases, with 17 bases lying between them. There are 13 residues in the CDR3. Germline loops: CDR1 SGHRS, CDR2 YFSETQ. This CDR3 reads CASSSDGTGGAFF. The CDR3 DNA follows: TGCGCCAGCAGCTCAGATGGGACCGGGGGGGCTTTCTTT.

This chain links TRBV19 with TRBJ2-3, with D possibly being TRBD2 (5 bases). There are 15 residues in the CDR3. In germline, CDR1 is LNHDA, CDR2 SQIVND (reference sequence). Trimming removed 4 bases from V and 2 bases from J, with 13 bases in between. The DNA for the CDR3 is TGTGCCAGTAGTAACCTCAGCGGATTCACAGATACGCAGTATTTT. It is translated as CASSNLSGFTDTQYF.

The chain joins TRBV7-2 to TRBJ2-7, with TRBD2 identical over 13 bases. Unmatched junction bases numbered 5, after V lost 5 bases and J lost 1 base. The germline V gene encodes CDR1 SGHTA and CDR2 FQGNSA. The CDR3 is 16 amino acids. CDR3 region: CASSLTSGRASYEQYF. CDR3 DNA: TGTGCCAGCAGCCTAACTAGCGGGAGGGCTTCCTACGAGCAGTACTTC.

V and J are TRBV5-1 and TRBJ2-3, with TRBD2 matching 7 bases. The germline gives CDR1 SGHRS, CDR2 YFSETQ. There are 14 residues in the CDR3. V lost 7 bases, J lost 8 bases, and 13 bases stayed unmatched. CDR3 in amino acids: CASGGDPRRGTQYF. The CDR3, as DNA: TGCGCCAGCGGGGGGGACCCAAGAAGAGGTACGCAGTATTTT.

The chain links TRBV11-2 to TRBJ1-3; D might be TRBD1 (6 bases). This CDR3 has 14 amino acids. CDR1 is SGHAT and CDR2 is FQNNGV in the germline V gene. V was shortened by 6 bases and J by 0 bases, with 9 bases between the two germline ends. This CDR3 is CASRPGVSGNTIYF. CDR3 in DNA: TGTGCCAGCAGGCCAGGGGTCTCTGGAAACACCATATATTTT.

V and J are TRBV11-2 and TRBJ2-5, with TRBD2 matching over 9 bases. Per germline, CDR1 SGHAT and CDR2 FQNNGV. The junction had 7 bases not matched to a gene; V was cut back by 5 bases and J by 0 bases. CDR3 length: 16 residues. DNA for the CDR3: TGTGCCAGCAGCCCCCGACTAGCGGCGTACCAAGAGACCCAGTACTTC. It codes for CASSPRLAAYQETQYF.

J is TRBJ2-7 and V is TRBV10-1; D not resolved. The V end was cut by 2 bases, the J end by 4 bases, with 9 bases between. Germline V CDR1 and CDR2: WNHNN, SYGVQD (reference sequence). The CDR3 is made up of 13 amino acids. Here the CDR3 reads CASSEGGRYEQYF. For the CDR3, the DNA is TGCGCCAGCAGTGAGGGTGGTCGGTACGAGCAGTACTTC.

This clone came up a few times. V usage is TRBV4-1 and J usage is TRBJ2-7, with 9 bases that match TRBD2. Trimming removed 3 bases from V and 1 base from J; junction bases left unmatched: 10. CDR1 is MGHRA and CDR2 is YSYEKL in the germline V gene. The CDR3 is 17 residues long. CDR3 sequence: CASSQAPGRGGSYEQYF. The CDR3 nucleotides read TGCGCCAGCAGCCAGGCCCCAGGGCGGGGGGGATCCTACGAGCAGTACTTC.

This clone was seen more than once but under ten times. The chain links TRBV21-1 to TRBJ1-2; TRBD1 is taken as the D call from the table, unchecked against the DNA. TRBV21-1 is listed as a pseudogene. The CDR3 totals 14 residues. This CDR3 is CASSKDSPAYGYTF. CDR3 bases: TGTGCCAGCAGCAAAGACAGTCCCGCCTATGGCTACACCTTC.

The chain combines TRBV5-1 with TRBJ2-1, with TRBD2 identical over 9 bases. This CDR3 has 15 residues. With V trimmed by 0 bases and J by 2 bases, 0 bases remained unmatched. Germline assignment: CDR1 SGHRS and CDR2 YFSETQ. The CDR3 DNA follows: TGCGCCAGCAGCTTGGCTAGCGGGACCTACAATGAGCAGTTCTTC. It specifies CASSLASGTYNEQFF.

A single count supports this clone. CDR3 in amino acids: CASGSGGLSDTQYF. In DNA form, the CDR3 reads TGTGCCAGCGGGTCGGGGGGGCTTTCAGATACGCAGTATTTT. V usage is TRBV7-2 and J usage is TRBJ2-3; the match to TRBD2 covers 8 bases. Germline lookup yields CDR1 SGHTA and CDR2 FQGNSA. V lost 8 bases and J lost 4; bases outside the gene matches: 8. The CDR3 consists of 14 residues.